Listed below are T cell receptor beta chains from one sample, sequenced in a study of blood T cell repertoires in COVID-19. The method was immunoSEQ multiplex PCR; TCRdb's version includes in-frame clones alone and lacks a portion of them. The data hold about 240,000 clones, with around nine tenths observed a single time. Sequenced sample: peripheral blood. Receptor source: a woman aged 70-85 years with active or convalescent COVID-19. Both conserved end residues are part of each CDR3. Fields, in order: J gene, V gene, CDR3 protein.

J gene: TRBJ2-3
V gene: TRBV7-2
CDR3 protein: CASSRTATTDTQYF

J gene: TRBJ2-1
V gene: TRBV11-2
CDR3 protein: CASTLEGNEQFF

J gene: TRBJ1-3
V gene: TRBV19
CDR3 protein: CASTIPRSGLLSGNTIYF

J gene: TRBJ1-1
V gene: TRBV18
CDR3 protein: CASSPPGQGLEAFF

J gene: TRBJ1-4
V gene: TRBV18
CDR3 protein: CASSLPGQGALNEKLFF

J gene: TRBJ1-6
V gene: TRBV12-3/TRBV12-4
CDR3 protein: CASSFLSPLHF

J gene: TRBJ2-2
V gene: TRBV10-3
CDR3 protein: CAISYPGQGVVTGELFF

J gene: TRBJ2-7
V gene: TRBV24-1
CDR3 protein: CATRCFRGLGEQYF

J gene: TRBJ1-1
V gene: TRBV11-1
CDR3 protein: CASKRHPNTEAFF

J gene: TRBJ2-1
V gene: TRBV29-1
CDR3 protein: CSGDRGNEQFF

J gene: TRBJ1-2
V gene: TRBV18
CDR3 protein: CASSPPGRHAGTARGNYGYTF